Shown below are 5 T cell receptor beta chains from a single sample sequenced in a study of CD8 T cells in Susac syndrome. It was with random hexamers that roughly 0.45 to 1 ug RNA was reverse transcribed. In TCRdb, the immunoSEQ multiplex PCR reads were re-called with MiXCR into one record per CDR3 protein. The sample shows about 100,000 distinct CDR3 sequences, around 95% of them seen only once. The sample taken for sequencing was CD8+ T cells from PBMCs. These TCRs come from a human donor with Susac syndrome.

V usage is TRBV29-1 and J usage is TRBJ2-3, with a tentative D call TRBD2 (5 bases). From germline, CDR1 is SQVTM and CDR2 ANQGSEA. This CDR3 region has 14 residues. Trimming left V 7 bases short and J 0 bases short, with 14 bases between. Here the CDR3 reads CSGGAAASTDTQYF. CDR3 nucleotides: TGCAGCGGGGGAGCCGCCGCTAGCACAGATACGCAGTATTTT.

V is TRBV29-1 and J is TRBJ2-1, with 7 bases identical to TRBD1. V lost 7 bases, J lost 7 bases, and 13 bases stayed unmatched. The CDR3 runs to 14 residues. The germline V gene encodes CDR1 SQVTM and CDR2 ANQGSEA. CDR3 sequence (DNA): TGCAGCGGCGGAGAGGGGGACAGCCAGAATGAGCAGTTCTTC. Its translation is CSGGEGDSQNEQFF.

The rearrangement uses TRBV3-1 and TRBJ1-1, with 9 bases identical to TRBD1. J was trimmed by 11 bases and V by 5 bases; bases with no gene match: 3. This CDR3 has 11 residues. Germline lookup yields CDR1 LGHDT and CDR2 YNNKEL (reference sequence). The CDR3: CASSDGTGAFF. The CDR3 bases are TGTGCCAGCAGCGACGGGACAGGGGCTTTCTTT.

This clonotype was found once. The J gene is TRBJ2-6, the V gene TRBV15, with no clear D. The V end lost 2 bases, the J end lost 0 bases, and 8 bases lay between the germline ends. In germline, CDR1 is LNHNV, CDR2 YYDKDF (reference sequence). The CDR3 spans 16 residues. DNA for the CDR3: TGTGCCACCAGCAGAACTTGGGGCTCTGGGGCCAACGTCCTGACTTTC. Encoded protein: CATSRTWGSGANVLTF.

This CDR3 is CASSPPSTAFF. The CDR3 DNA reads as TGTGCCAGCAGCCCCCCGAGCACAGCTTTCTTT. The chain couples TRBV7-9 to TRBJ1-1, with D hard to call. The CDR3 contains 11 residues. The V and J ends lost 5 bases and 10 bases respectively, with 11 bases between them. The germline gives CDR1 SEHNR, CDR2 FQNEAQ (reference sequence). The full variable domain, rest sourced from reference TRBV7-9 and TRBJ1-1, is DTGVSQNPRHKITKRGQNVTFRCDPISEHNRLYWYRQTLGQGPEFLTYFQNEAQLEKSRLLSDRFSAERPKGSFSTLEIQRTEQGDSAMYLCASSPPSTAFFGQGTRLTVV.